This T cell receptor beta chain comes out of a study of long-term antiretroviral therapy in people with HIV. This clone was observed a handful of times. Looked up from germline, CDR1 is SGHRS and CDR2 is YFSETQ. The CDR3 is 14 amino acids. The V and J ends lost 0 bases and 8 bases respectively, with 9 bases between them. Survey-level immunoSEQ v3.0 assays were run. Data came from immunoSEQ multiplex PCR; TCRdb stores just in-frame clones and leaves some out. The sample gives almost 30,000 clones, about nine tenths of which show up once; about 8% is in the top ten. The sequencing here drew on unsorted PBMCs, taken 3.2 years before starting antiretroviral therapy. This TCR was sampled from a man aged 45-60 years with HIV. This chain links TRBV5-1 with TRBJ1-6; a weak D match, TRBD1 (5 bases). This CDR3 reads CASSLEGDDSPLHF. For the CDR3, the DNA is TGCGCCAGCAGCTTGGAAGGGGACGATTCACCCCTCCACTTT.